This TCR beta chain is drawn from a study of blood T cell repertoires in COVID-19. Study-wide context: Samples of COVID-19 (acute and convalescent) were obtained from the United States, Italy and Spain. PBMCs, B-cell-depleted T cells, or T cells provided the cDNA or gDNA that made up the material.

As originally analysed: Reference gene primer amplification gave nucleated cell count estimates. Assay: immunoSEQ multiplex PCR; the TCRdb copy retains only in-frame clones and omits some. V, J and clone size are taken as reported in that table, and D and trimming were inferred from the DNA itself. The table has about 500,000 clones, approximately 92% seen once. During active infection, Seattle patients enrolled and were then monitored through disease. CDR1 is ENHRY and CDR2 is SYGVKD in the germline V gene. Trimming stripped 3 bases from V and 2 bases from J, with 15 bases between. The CDR3 consists of 16 residues.

This TCR was recovered from a man younger than 30 with COVID-19, enrolled during active disease. The V call is TRBV10-3, the J call TRBJ2-3; D possibly corresponds to TRBD2 (5 bases). The source material was peripheral blood. The CDR3 region is CAISEGISGLTDTQYF. The CDR3 DNA sequence: TGTGCCATCAGTGAAGGGATCAGCGGACTCACAGATACGCAGTATTTT.